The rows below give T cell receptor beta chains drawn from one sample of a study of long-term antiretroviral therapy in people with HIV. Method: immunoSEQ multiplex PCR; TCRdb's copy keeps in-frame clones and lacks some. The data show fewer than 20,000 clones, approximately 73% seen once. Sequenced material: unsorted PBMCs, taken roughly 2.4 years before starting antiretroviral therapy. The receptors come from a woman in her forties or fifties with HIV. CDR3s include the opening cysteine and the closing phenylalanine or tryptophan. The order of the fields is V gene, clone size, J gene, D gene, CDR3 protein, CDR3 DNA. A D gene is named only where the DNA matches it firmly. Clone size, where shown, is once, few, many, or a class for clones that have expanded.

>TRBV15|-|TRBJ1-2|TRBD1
CATSPRQGAQEGYTF
TGTGCCACCAGCCCTCGACAGGGGGCGCAGGAAGGCTACACCTTC
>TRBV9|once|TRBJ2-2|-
CASSAGPRPTGELFF
TGTGCCAGCAGCGCGGGCCCCCGGCCGACCGGGGAGCTGTTTTTT
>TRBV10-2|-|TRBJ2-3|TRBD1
CASSFQGAVADTQYF
TGCGCCAGCAGTTTCCAGGGGGCAGTGGCAGATACGCAGTATTTT
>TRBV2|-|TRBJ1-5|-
CASRNQPQHF
TGTGCCAGCAGGAATCAGCCCCAGCATTTT
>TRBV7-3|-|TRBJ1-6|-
CASSLEGGGNSPLHF
TGTGCCAGCAGCTTGGAGGGGGGAGGAAATTCACCCCTCCACTTT
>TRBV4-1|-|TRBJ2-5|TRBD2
CASSQVWTVGGNPQETQYF
TGCGCCAGCAGCCAAGTTTGGACCGTGGGAGGGAATCCCCAAGAGACCCAGTACTTC
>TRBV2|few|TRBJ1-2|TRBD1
CASIREPGTGDGYTF
TGTGCCAGCATACGCGAACCCGGGACAGGGGATGGCTACACCTTC
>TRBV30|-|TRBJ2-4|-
CAWSVPRGDLAKNIQYF
TGTGCCTGGAGTGTACCTCGCGGAGATCTAGCCAAAAACATTCAGTACTTC
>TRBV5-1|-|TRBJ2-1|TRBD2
CASSQAGTEQFF
TGCGCCAGCAGCCAAGCGGGGACTGAGCAGTTCTTC
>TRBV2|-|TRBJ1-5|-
CASSPNYSNQPQHF
TGTGCCAGCAGTCCGAACTATAGCAATCAGCCCCAGCATTTT
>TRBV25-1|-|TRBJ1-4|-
CASRKGVTNEKLFF
TGTGCCAGCCGTAAGGGGGTCACTAATGAAAAACTGTTTTTT
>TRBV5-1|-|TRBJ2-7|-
CASSFGGIQYEQYF
TGCGCCAGCAGCTTCGGGGGCATTCAGTACGAGCAGTACTTC
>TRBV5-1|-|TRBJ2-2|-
CASRFAGETGELFF
TGCGCCAGCAGGTTCGCAGGGGAAACCGGGGAGCTGTTTTTT
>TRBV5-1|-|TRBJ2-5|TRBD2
CASSFQGLAGGETQYF
TGCGCCAGCAGCTTCCAGGGACTAGCGGGGGGTGAGACCCAGTACTTC
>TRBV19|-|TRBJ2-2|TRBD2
CASSTRDGGLAGVNTGELFF
TGTGCCAGTAGTACCCGGGACGGGGGACTAGCGGGGGTAAACACCGGGGAGCTGTTTTTT
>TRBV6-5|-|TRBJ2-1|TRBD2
CASWASGGGYNEQFF
TGTGCCAGCTGGGCTAGCGGGGGGGGATACAATGAGCAGTTCTTC
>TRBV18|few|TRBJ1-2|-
CASSPDRTGIYTF
TGTGCCAGCTCACCGGATAGGACTGGAATATACACCTTC
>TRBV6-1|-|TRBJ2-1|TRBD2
CASSEFKGTSGDNEQFF
TGTGCCAGCAGTGAATTTAAGGGGACTAGCGGGGATAATGAGCAGTTCTTC
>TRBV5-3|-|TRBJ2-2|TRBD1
CASSSGQPTGELFF
TGTGCCAGCAGCTCGGGACAGCCCACCGGGGAGCTGTTTTTT
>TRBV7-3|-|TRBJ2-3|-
CASSPYYGTDTQYF
TGTGCCAGCAGCCCCTACTACGGCACAGATACGCAGTATTTT
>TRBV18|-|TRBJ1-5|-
CASSPEPITAQVYSNQPQHF
TGTGCCAGCTCACCGGAACCCATAACAGCCCAAGTATATAGCAATCAGCCCCAGCATTTT
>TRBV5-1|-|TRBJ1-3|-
CASSQETGNTIYF
TGCGCCAGCAGCCAAGAAACTGGAAACACCATATATTTT
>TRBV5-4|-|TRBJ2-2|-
CASSFQYTGELFF
TGTGCCAGCAGCTTTCAGTACACCGGGGAGCTGTTTTTT